The 20 T cell receptor beta chains in this list originate from one sample, sequenced in a study of T cells in Graves' hyperthyroidism and ophthalmopathy. The CDR3 regions of TCR beta were amplified from RNA transcripts. The HTBI primer set drove a first-round RT-PCR of the TCR CDR3. MiXCR was run by TCRdb on the multiplex PCR reads, yielding one entry per CDR3 protein. The table includes a few hundred thousand distinct CDR3 sequences, roughly an eighth detected once. The source material was blood. These TCRs come from a woman aged 18-35 years with Graves' hyperthyroidism.

This chain uses TRBV20-1 with TRBJ1-2, with D possibly being TRBD1 (5 bases). V lost 1 base to trimming and J lost 6 bases, with 15 bases between them. The CDR3 has 14 residues. Germline CDR1 is DFQATT and CDR2 is SNEGSKA (reference sequence). The CDR3 nucleotides are TGCAGTGCTAGAGGAGACCGGGACGGAGATGGCTACACCTTC. Translation gives CSARGDRDGDGYTF.

This clonotype was seen at least ten times. This sequence joins TRBV27 and TRBJ2-1; 7 bases match TRBD2. J was trimmed by 0 bases and V by 2 bases; bases with no gene match: 4. CDR1 and CDR2 from the germline V gene are MNHEY and SMNVEV (reference sequence). This CDR3 region has 16 residues. The chain's CDR3 is CASSLRGSSSYNEQFF. DNA of the CDR3: TGTGCCAGCAGTTTACGCGGGAGTAGCTCCTACAATGAGCAGTTCTTC.

This clonotype has a count of ten or more. This chain uses TRBV7-2 with TRBJ2-7; D not certain. The CDR3 length is 13 residues. The V end lost 8 bases, the J end lost 1 base, and 12 bases lay between the germline ends. Germline-derived CDR1 and CDR2 are SGHTA and FQGNSA. CDR3 loop: CASDSPSSYEQYF. In DNA, the CDR3 is TGTGCCAGCGACTCTCCGTCGTCCTACGAGCAGTACTTC.

This clonotype was picked up many times. The chain employs TRBV10-3 and TRBJ1-2; maybe TRBD1 (5 bases). Looked up from germline, CDR1 is ENHRY and CDR2 is SYGVKD. The CDR3 sequence is 15 residues long. V lost 4 bases and J lost 4, with 16 bases in between. CDR3 in DNA: TGTGCCATCAGTGGATCGACTCCGGGGGGCTATGGCTACACCTTC. Protein: CAISGSTPGGYGYTF.

V usage is TRBV5-1 and J usage is TRBJ2-7, with TRBD1 matching over 10 bases. The CDR3 has 18 residues. The J segment lost 3 bases and the V segment lost 0 bases, leaving 12 bases of the junction unmatched. Per germline, CDR1 SGHRS and CDR2 YFSETQ. CDR3 DNA sequence: TGCGCCAGCAGCTTGGCCGGGACAGGGGCTCGCCCAAGCTACGAGCAGTACTTC. This translates into CASSLAGTGARPSYEQYF.

This clonotype was seen many times. The rearrangement joins TRBV30 to TRBJ2-7; D remains ambiguous. Trimming took off 0 bases at V and 0 bases at J, with 12 bases between the two ends. Germline V gene data show CDR1 as GTSNPN and CDR2 as SVGIG (reference sequence). The CDR3 runs 15 residues. CDR3 DNA sequence: TGTGCCTGGAGTGTACATGGGAAACCCTCCTACGAGCAGTACTTC. Protein sequence: CAWSVHGKPSYEQYF.

At least ten counts were recorded for this clonotype. V usage is TRBV20-1 and J usage is TRBJ1-4, with a weak D call TRBD1 (6 bases). Germline lookup yields CDR1 DFQATT and CDR2 SNEGSKA (reference sequence). V lost 0 bases to trimming and J lost 8 bases, with 16 bases between them. CDR3 length: 15 residues. The CDR3: CSARDGAGDAEKLFF. CDR3 sequence (DNA): TGCAGTGCTAGAGATGGCGCAGGGGATGCCGAAAAACTGTTTTTT.

This clonotype was counted only a few times. The chain is built from TRBV12-3 or TRBV12-4 and TRBJ1-5, with D possibly being TRBD1 (5 bases). Trimming left V 5 bases short and J 7 bases short, with 12 bases between. CDR3 length: 13 amino acids. The CDR3 nucleotides are TGTGCCAGCAGTGGGGGGTCGGGCCAGCCCCAGCATTTT. Residues: CASSGGSGQPQHF.

This clonotype was picked up many times. The J gene is TRBJ1-1, the V gene TRBV18; no clear D gene. The V gene lost 1 base and the J gene lost 4 bases, with 7 bases spanning the gap. Germline V gene sequence: CDR1 KGHSH, CDR2 LQKENI. The CDR3 spans 13 residues. The CDR3 region has the DNA TGTGCCAGCTCACCACTTGAAGGCACTGAAGCTTTCTTT. This gives the protein CASSPLEGTEAFF.

In this sample, this clonotype turned up many times. The rearrangement links TRBV6-2 or TRBV6-3 to TRBJ1-1, with D perhaps TRBD1 (5 bases). CDR1 is MNHEY and CDR2 is SVGEGT in the germline V gene. The CDR3 has 13 residues. Trimming stripped 0 bases from V and 6 bases from J, with 8 bases between. The CDR3 nucleotides read TGTGCCAGCAGTTACTCCGGGACCCCTGAAGCTTTCTTT. Its protein product is CASSYSGTPEAFF.

This clonotype was seen a handful of times. V gene TRBV6-2 or TRBV6-3 combines with J gene TRBJ2-1; D unclear. Trimming took 5 bases from V and 8 from J, leaving 16 bases between them. CDR1 and CDR2 from the germline V gene are MNHEY and SVGEGT. The CDR3 covers 14 residues. CDR3 loop: CASSLNPLPHEQFF. The DNA of the CDR3 is TGTGCCAGCAGTCTTAACCCGCTCCCCCATGAGCAGTTCTTC.

Ten or more counts support this clonotype. This chain uses TRBV28 with TRBJ2-6; D is tentatively TRBD1 or TRBD2 (6 bases each). V was pared by 8 bases and J by 2 bases, with 16 bases between. CDR3 size: 16 residues. Germline V gene sequence: CDR1 MDHEN, CDR2 SYDVKM. The CDR3, as DNA: TGTGCCAGCGTAGAAGGGGGGTTCACTGGGGCCAACGTCCTGACTTTC. Amino acid sequence: CASVEGGFTGANVLTF. Variable domain in full (rest from reference TRBV28 and TRBJ2-6): DVKVTQSSRYLVKRTGEKVFLECVQDMDHENMFWYRQDPGLGLRLIYFSYDVKMKEKGDIPEGYSVSREKKERFSLILESASTNQTSMYLCASVEGGFTGANVLTFGAGSRLTVL.

This clonotype has ten or more counts. This chain uses TRBV3-1 with TRBJ2-1; TRBD2 matches 8 bases. The CDR3 covers 16 residues. From germline, CDR1 is LGHDT and CDR2 YNNKEL (reference sequence). After removal of 0 bases from V and 6 bases from J, the junction contained 7 bases not matched to a gene. The CDR3: CASSQELAGKGNEQFF. The CDR3 bases are TGTGCCAGCAGCCAAGAGTTAGCGGGAAAGGGCAATGAGCAGTTCTTC.

This clonotype came up a few times. The chain uses TRBV5-1 and TRBJ1-1; 11 nucleotides align to TRBD1. Germline CDR1 is SGHRS and CDR2 is YFSETQ. The ends lost 4 bases at V and 6 bases at J; junction bases unmatched: 8. CDR3 length: 15 amino acids. CDR3 bases: TGCGCCAGCAGCCTTAGGACAGGGGGCTCCCCTGAAGCTTTCTTT. It codes for CASSLRTGGSPEAFF.

About this clonotype itself: A much larger clone differs by one base, so this may be a read error. In DNA, the CDR3 is TGCAGCGTTACCGGACTAGCGGGACGGGAGCAGTGCTTC. It yields the protein CSVTGLAGREQCF. The rearrangement links TRBV29-1 to TRBJ2-1; 12 positions agree with TRBD2. The CDR3 spans 13 residues. Germline loops: CDR1 SQVTM, CDR2 ANQGSEA.

This clonotype was detected ten times or more. The chain couples TRBV9 to TRBJ2-7, with D perhaps TRBD1 (6 bases). The CDR3 is made up of 15 amino acids. Per the germline V gene, CDR1 is SGDLS and CDR2 is YYNGEE. Trimming pared 0 bases from V and 2 bases from J, leaving 12 bases between. CDR3 sequence reads: CASSVEGTPTYEQYF. CDR3 nucleotides: TGTGCCAGCAGCGTAGAAGGGACACCTACCTACGAGCAGTACTTC. Filled out from reference TRBV9 and TRBJ2-7, the complete variable domain reads DSGVTQTPKHLITATGQRVTLRCSPRSGDLSVYWYQQSLDQGLQFLIQYYNGEERAKGNILERFSAQQFPDLHSELNLSSLELGDSALYFCASSVEGTPTYEQYFGPGTRLTVT.

This clonotype was counted many times. The CDR3 DNA is TGTGCCAGCAGTTACAGGGAAGGCTACGAGCAGTACTTC. Translating it yields CASSYREGYEQYF. V gene TRBV6-1 combines with J gene TRBJ2-7, with D tentatively TRBD1 (6 bases). Germline lookup yields CDR1 MNHNS and CDR2 SASEGT. This CDR3 has 13 amino acids. Trimming cost V 5 bases and J 3 bases, with 11 bases left between them.

Notes on this clonotype: A read error is possible here, since a much larger clone lies one base away. The chain couples TRBV6-2 or TRBV6-3 to TRBJ2-7; D may be TRBD2 (5 bases). The J call is uncertain, as TRBJ2-1 better fits the DNA end. The CDR3 runs to 14 residues. Per the germline V gene, CDR1 is MNHEY and CDR2 is SVGEGT. CDR3 DNA sequence: TGTGCCAGCAGTTACCACGGGGTCTCCTACGAGCAGTTCTTC. This translates into CASSYHGVSYEQFF.

This clonotype appeared many times. V gene TRBV6-2 or TRBV6-3 combines with J gene TRBJ1-1; D remains ambiguous. The germline gives CDR1 MNHEY, CDR2 SVGEGT. With 6 bases removed from V and 0 bases from J, the gap between germline ends came to 14 bases. This CDR3 has 15 residues. DNA for the CDR3: TGTGCCAGCAGCTCCGGGAAGAATATGAACACTGAAGCTTTCTTT. It encodes CASSSGKNMNTEAFF.

The chain has TRBV9 and TRBJ2-7; D ambiguous. This CDR3 spans 15 amino acids. V lost 0 bases, J lost 0 bases, and 10 bases lay in between. Germline-derived CDR1 and CDR2 are SGDLS and YYNGEE. The DNA for the CDR3 is TGTGCCAGCAGCGTAGCGCCCGATTCCTCCTACGAGCAGTACTTC. It yields the protein CASSVAPDSSYEQYF.